The rows below give T cell receptor beta chains drawn from one sample of a study of shared clonotypes between healthy human individuals. The table came from immunoSEQ multiplex PCR; TCRdb's copy has only in-frame clones and leaves some out. The table shows some 2,500,000 clones, with under 95% occurring only once. The specimen was naive CD4+ T cells from PBMCs. The receptors stem from a man younger than 35 in good health. Some clones in this sample may be carry-over from other donors' samples. CDR3s include the opening cysteine and the closing phenylalanine or tryptophan. D genes are given only for firm matches. Clone size, where shown, is once, few, many, or a class for clones that have expanded.

clone_size cdr3_length d_call j_call v_call cdr3_aa cdr3_nt
. 11 . TRBJ2-5 TRBV5-1 CASRVVETQYF TGCGCCAGCAGGGTGGTGGAGACCCAGTACTTC
. 15 TRBD2 TRBJ2-1 TRBV7-2 CASSLDWLAGGEQFF TGTGCCAGCAGCTTAGACTGGCTAGCGGGAGGTGAGCAGTTCTTC
once 18 TRBD2 TRBJ2-2 TRBV19 CASSIERSSGRITGELFF TGTGCCAGTAGTATAGAGCGATCTAGCGGGAGAATTACCGGGGAGCTGTTTTTT
. 13 . TRBJ2-7 TRBV19 CASSISLTSRQYF TGTGCCAGTAGTATCTCCCTCACAAGTCGGCAGTACTTC
. 15 . TRBJ2-7 TRBV15 CATSRDLAGSYEQYF TGTGCCACCAGCAGAGATCTGGCAGGGAGCTACGAGCAGTACTTC
once 14 . TRBJ2-2 TRBV18 CASSPSQGPGELFF TGTGCCAGCTCACCATCGCAAGGGCCCGGGGAGCTGTTTTTT
. 15 TRBD1 TRBJ2-2 TRBV6-5 CASTTRQGSTGELFF TGTGCCAGCACCACACGACAGGGGTCAACCGGGGAGCTGTTTTTT
. 15 TRBD1 TRBJ2-5 TRBV6-1 CASRRGDRGQETQYF TGTGCCAGCAGGAGAGGGGACAGGGGGCAAGAGACCCAGTACTTC
. 13 . TRBJ2-1 TRBV7-7 CASSPGQGGEQFF TGTGCCAGCAGCCCCGGACAGGGAGGGGAGCAGTTCTTC
. 14 . TRBJ2-2 TRBV18 CASSPRWNTGELFF TGTGCCAGCTCACCAAGATGGAACACCGGGGAGCTGTTTTTT
. 16 . TRBJ2-5 TRBV5-6 CASSLDGGEALETQYF TGTGCCAGCAGCTTGGACGGCGGGGAGGCTCTAGAGACCCAGTACTTC
. 20 TRBD1 TRBJ1-5 TRBV6-1 CASSEARGGTVGYSNQPQHF TGTGCCAGCAGTGAAGCACGAGGGGGGACAGTGGGTTATAGCAATCAGCCCCAGCATTTT
. 11 . TRBJ2-3 TRBV20-1 CSASSEDTQYF TGCAGTGCTAGTTCCGAAGATACGCAGTATTTT
. 14 . TRBJ2-7 TRBV4-2 CASSQVEQLGEQYF TGTGCCAGCAGCCAAGTGGAACAATTGGGGGAGCAGTACTTC
once 15 TRBD2 TRBJ2-1 TRBV7-3 CASGASGTTYNEQFF TGTGCCTCAGGGGCTAGCGGGACCACCTACAATGAGCAGTTCTTC
. 14 . TRBJ2-2 TRBV5-1 CASSPQTGTGELFF TGCGCCAGCAGCCCCCAAACGGGGACCGGGGAGCTGTTTTTT
. 16 TRBD2 TRBJ2-2 TRBV5-4 CASSPYSGANTGELFF TGTGCCAGCAGCCCCTACAGCGGGGCGAACACCGGGGAGCTGTTTTTT
. 14 . TRBJ2-7 TRBV28 CASSPGAFSYEQYF TGTGCCAGCAGTCCCGGGGCCTTCTCCTACGAGCAGTACTTC
. 15 TRBD1 TRBJ1-1 TRBV7-8 CASSWSGGGNTEAFF TGTGCCAGCAGCTGGTCAGGGGGAGGGAACACTGAAGCTTTCTTT
. 16 TRBD2 TRBJ2-1 TRBV6-5 CASSYVMGGRRNEQFF TGTGCCAGCAGTTATGTCATGGGCGGGAGGAGGAATGAGCAGTTCTTC
. 15 . TRBJ2-7 TRBV5-1 CASSLGLARSYEQYF TGCGCCAGCAGCTTGGGGTTGGCACGGTCCTACGAGCAGTACTTC
once 15 TRBD1 TRBJ1-4 TRBV27 CASSLTGGRNEKLFF TGTGCCAGCAGTTTAACAGGGGGGAGGAATGAAAAACTGTTTTTT
. 13 . TRBJ2-5 TRBV29-1 CSVERGFQETQYF TGCAGCGTTGAACGGGGATTTCAAGAGACCCAGTACTTC
. 13 . TRBJ1-1 TRBV29-1 CSAVQGYYEEAFF TGCAGCGCCGTACAGGGCTATTACGAAGAAGCTTTCTTT
. 15 TRBD2 TRBJ2-1 TRBV7-3 CASSLTSGRFNEQFF TGTGCCAGCAGCTTGACTAGCGGGAGATTTAATGAGCAGTTCTTC
. 13 . TRBJ1-2 TRBV6-1 CASSVDVSPSHTF TGTGCCAGCAGTGTCGACGTCTCACCAAGCCACACCTTC
. 19 TRBD1 TRBJ2-7 TRBV7-9 CASSLVVTPQGDYAYEQYF TGTGCCAGCAGCTTAGTCGTTACCCCGCAGGGGGATTACGCCTACGAGCAGTACTTC
. 15 TRBD1 TRBJ2-7 TRBV15 CATRFTGQGFYEQYF TGTGCCACCAGATTTACGGGACAGGGGTTCTACGAGCAGTACTTC
once 17 TRBD2 TRBJ2-3 TRBV7-2 CASSPLRLAGGTDTQYF TGTGCCAGCAGCCCCCTCCGACTAGCGGGAGGGACAGATACGCAGTATTTT
. 14 TRBD1 TRBJ1-3 TRBV25-1 CASTRGQAGNTIYF TGTGCCAGCACCCGTGGACAGGCTGGAAACACCATATATTTT
. 15 . TRBJ1-5 TRBV6-1 CASSEAVSRGQPQHF TGTGCCAGCAGTGAAGCGGTCAGCAGAGGTCAGCCCCAGCATTTT
. 13 . TRBJ2-7 TRBV11-1 CASGAGRGLEQYF TGTGCCAGCGGCGCGGGACGCGGCCTCGAGCAGTACTTC
once 12 . TRBJ2-7 TRBV6-1 CASSESGYEQYF TGTGCCAGCAGTGAATCGGGCTACGAGCAGTACTTC
. 17 TRBD2 TRBJ2-1 TRBV28 CASRKMGLAGGLDEQFF TGTGCCAGCAGGAAGATGGGACTAGCGGGAGGGCTCGATGAGCAGTTCTTC
. 15 . TRBJ2-7 TRBV5-1 CASSLTLGYSYEQYF TGCGCCAGCAGCTTGACGCTCGGGTACTCCTACGAGCAGTACTTC
. 14 . TRBJ2-2 TRBV5-1 CASSLVAGSGELFF TGCGCCAGCAGCTTAGTGGCAGGGTCCGGGGAGCTGTTTTTT
. 13 . TRBJ2-2 TRBV2 CASSPVNTGELFF TGTGCCAGCAGTCCAGTGAACACCGGGGAGCTGTTTTTT
. 16 . TRBJ1-1 TRBV30 CAWNLFRGQWNTEAFF TGTGCCTGGAACCTATTCAGGGGACAATGGAACACTGAAGCTTTCTTT
. 14 . TRBJ1-1 TRBV5-1 CASSDTGNRAEAFF TGCGCCAGCAGCGACACAGGGAACCGGGCCGAAGCTTTCTTT
. 13 . TRBJ2-5 TRBV2 CASSFDNQETQYF TGTGCCAGCAGTTTTGACAACCAAGAGACCCAGTACTTC
. 15 . TRBJ2-3 TRBV5-6 CASSFDRISTDTQYF TGTGCCAGCAGCTTCGACAGGATTAGCACAGATACGCAGTATTTT
once 13 . TRBJ1-2 TRBV18 CASSLTVRLDYTF TGTGCCAGCTCATTGACAGTACGACTTGACTACACCTTC
. 16 . TRBJ2-6 TRBV5-6 CASSLAAGSGANVLTF TGTGCCAGCAGCTTGGCCGCCGGCTCTGGGGCCAACGTCCTGACTTTC
few 12 TRBD1 TRBJ1-4 TRBV28 CASLRGNEKLFF TGTGCCAGCCTCAGGGGGAATGAAAAACTGTTTTTT
few 13 . TRBJ1-4 TRBV29-1 CSVADRDEGKLFF TGCAGCGTTGCGGATCGCGATGAAGGAAAACTGTTTTTT